This T cell receptor (beta chain) was retrieved from a study of blood T cells in healthy people across ages. This clonotype was seen ten or more times. The target antigen is unknown. Sample-barcoded 5' priming and a J-beta primer mix drove a second PCR of roughly 7 to 11 cycles. TCRdb itself ran the 5' RACE reads through MiXCR, one entry per CDR3 protein. Of hundreds of thousands of distinct CDR3 sequences detected, 58% appear once; the ten largest clones hold 35% to 40%. Trimming took 1 base from V and 6 from J; bases not matched to a gene: 7. The CDR3 is 14 amino acids. The germline V gene has CDR1 SQVTM and CDR2 ANQGSEA. Study-wide findings and caveats: Possibly confounding the expanded clonotype changes was the fact that donor CMV status was unknown.

The TCR sequence derives from a man aged 60-69 years in good health. The chain employs TRBV29-1 and TRBJ1-1, with 8 bases that match TRBD1. Sequencing was performed on blood. CDR3 protein: CSVEVGQGVAEAFF. CDR3 bases: TGCAGCGTTGAAGTAGGACAGGGAGTCGCTGAAGCTTTCTTT.